This TCR beta chain was recovered during a study of cytomegalovirus exposure and HLA in healthy donors. Overall study findings and caveats: A reported reduction in N-insertions relative to the 666-donor mean was seen in an Asian-associated ancestry cluster in a later analysis. A later analysis linked a missense variant in DCLRE1C to the trimming of TCR beta V and J genes. Rare TCR sequences dominated, though some public TCRs recurred in many donors.

In the case of this clone: Its antigen is unidentified.

The PCR made use of 60 Vbeta and 13 Jbeta primers. Produced via immunoSEQ multiplex PCR; TCRdb's table is partial and in-frame only. The repertoire holds approximately 140,000 clones, with around 72% as singletons. J lost 3 bases, V lost 2 bases, and 2 bases had no gene match. Per germline, CDR1 SEHNR and CDR2 FQNEAQ (reference sequence). The CDR3 length is 14 residues. The receptor was isolated from a human donor in good health. The sequenced sample was PBMCs. This rearrangement joins TRBV7-9 to TRBJ2-5; 8 nucleotides align to TRBD1. The CDR3 sequence: CASSLLDREETQYF. CDR3 nucleotide sequence: TGTGCCAGCAGCTTATTGGACAGGGAAGAGACCCAGTACTTC.